This is a list of T cell receptor beta chains from one sample in a study of pediatric ulcerative colitis. Data came from immunoSEQ multiplex PCR; TCRdb stores just in-frame clones and leaves some out. This sample has about 20,000 clones, with roughly 70% found just once. Sequencing was done on a sample of gut tissue. These receptors came from a boy between 10 and 17 years old with moderate ulcerative colitis. The CDR3 runs from the conserved cysteine through the conserved F or W. Fields, in order: clone size, V gene, D gene, J gene, CDR3 protein, CDR3 DNA. The D gene is left open where the match is weak. Only some rows state a clone size, as once, few, many or a class for expanded clones.

>few|TRBV4-3|NA|TRBJ1-1
CASSQDSRQVYGTEAFF
TGCGCCAGCAGCCAAGATTCGCGACAGGTTTATGGCACTGAAGCTTTCTTT
>NA|TRBV9|NA|TRBJ1-2
CASSVDKKGYGYTF
TGTGCCAGCAGCGTGGACAAAAAGGGCTATGGCTACACCTTC
>NA|TRBV19|NA|TRBJ1-2
CASSRAGYGYTF
TGTGCCAGTAGTAGGGCAGGCTATGGCTACACCTTC
>NA|TRBV15|TRBD1|TRBJ1-2
CATSRAGQGSNYGYTF
TGTGCCACCAGCAGAGCGGGACAGGGGTCTAACTATGGCTACACCTTC
>few|TRBV30|TRBD2|TRBJ2-3
CAWSEAGGPFTTDTQYF
TGTGCCTGGAGTGAAGCGGGAGGACCTTTTACCACAGATACGCAGTATTTT
>NA|TRBV7-3|NA|TRBJ1-1
CASSDGRGGAFF
TGTGCCAGCAGCGACGGCAGGGGCGGAGCTTTCTTT
>NA|TRBV6-1|NA|TRBJ2-1
CASSEIRDEQFF
TGTGCCAGCAGTGAAATAAGGGATGAGCAGTTCTTC
>few|TRBV2|NA|TRBJ1-4
CASSVREKLFF
TGTGCCAGCAGTGTCCGTGAAAAACTGTTTTTT
>NA|TRBV29-1|NA|TRBJ1-4
CSVHTGGSGKLFF
TGCAGCGTCCACACGGGGGGTTCTGGGAAACTGTTTTTT
>NA|TRBV11-1|NA|TRBJ1-1
CASSSPGGPTEAFF
TGTGCCAGCAGCTCGCCGGGGGGGCCCACTGAAGCTTTCTTT
>NA|TRBV6-1|TRBD1|TRBJ2-1
CASWDRSSYNEQFF
TGTGCCAGCTGGGACAGAAGCTCCTACAATGAGCAGTTCTTC
>NA|TRBV7-2|NA|TRBJ2-3
CASSLSTPDTQYF
TGTGCCAGCAGCCTGAGTACCCCCGATACGCAGTATTTT
>NA|TRBV5-1|NA|TRBJ1-1
CASSFQEWGEAFF
TGCGCCAGCAGCTTCCAGGAATGGGGTGAAGCTTTCTTT
>NA|TRBV2|NA|TRBJ2-3
CASREDYHTDTQYF
TGTGCCAGCAGGGAAGACTACCACACAGATACGCAGTATTTT
>NA|TRBV9|NA|TRBJ1-1
CASSVGRGTEAFF
TGTGCCAGCAGCGTGGGACGGGGAACTGAAGCTTTCTTT
>medium-sized|TRBV16|TRBD1|TRBJ2-2
CASADRANTGELFF
TGTGCCAGCGCCGACAGGGCGAACACCGGGGAGCTGTTTTTT
>NA|TRBV5-1|NA|TRBJ2-3
CASSLAVQALDTQYF
TGCGCCAGCAGCTTGGCAGTCCAGGCTCTAGATACGCAGTATTTT
>once|TRBV7-2|NA|TRBJ2-3
CASSLDGGAADTQYF
TGTGCCAGCAGCTTGGATGGGGGGGCTGCAGATACGCAGTATTTT
>NA|TRBV19|NA|TRBJ1-2
CASSPGPSRRGYTF
TGTGCCAGTAGCCCCGGTCCTTCCCGACGTGGCTACACCTTC
>once|TRBV7-6|NA|TRBJ1-1
CASSLRQNTEAFF
TGTGCCAGCAGCTTACGACAGAACACTGAAGCTTTCTTT
>NA|TRBV27|TRBD1|TRBJ1-3
CASSSRTGGAGNTIYF
TGTGCCAGCAGTTCACGGACAGGAGGCGCTGGAAACACCATATATTTT
>NA|TRBV5-1|TRBD1|TRBJ2-1
CASSPLDRGGRDEQFF
TGCGCCAGCAGCCCACTGGACAGGGGGGGTAGGGATGAGCAGTTCTTC
>NA|TRBV27|NA|TRBJ1-4
CASSPRGQGMGNEKLFF
TGTGCCAGCAGTCCCCGCGGGCAGGGAATGGGTAATGAAAAACTGTTTTTT
>NA|TRBV5-4|TRBD1|TRBJ1-4
CASSKGQGPTFNEKLFF
TGTGCCAGCAGCAAAGGACAGGGCCCTACCTTTAATGAAAAACTGTTTTTT
>NA|TRBV5-1|NA|TRBJ1-2
CASSLPDGYGYTF
TGCGCCAGCAGCTTGCCCGACGGCTATGGCTACACCTTC
>NA|TRBV6-4|NA|TRBJ2-1
CASSDRSEADEQFF
TGTGCCAGCAGTGACCGGTCCGAGGCCGATGAGCAGTTCTTC
>NA|TRBV2|NA|TRBJ1-3
CASSERWQTATGNTIYF
TGTGCCAGCAGTGAAAGGTGGCAGACAGCTACTGGAAACACCATATATTTT
>NA|TRBV30|NA|TRBJ2-5
CAWSRGGLETQYF
TGTGCCTGGAGTAGGGGGGGGTTGGAGACCCAGTACTTC
>NA|TRBV27|NA|TRBJ2-7
CASSLSRGVSSYEQYF
TGTGCCAGCAGTTTATCGCGGGGTGTTAGCTCCTACGAGCAGTACTTC
>NA|TRBV6-5|TRBD1|TRBJ1-2
CASSYRGPNYGYTF
TGTGCCAGCAGTTACAGGGGGCCTAACTATGGCTACACCTTC
>few|TRBV11-2|NA|TRBJ1-6
CASSLDPRGGLAPLHF
TGTGCCAGCAGCTTAGACCCCCGCGGAGGGTTGGCACCCCTCCACTTT
>NA|TRBV30|NA|TRBJ1-1
CAWVRRGAMAEAFF
TGTGCCTGGGTGAGGCGAGGCGCAATGGCTGAAGCTTTCTTT
>NA|TRBV5-1|NA|TRBJ2-1
CASSLGSEQFF
TGCGCCAGCAGCTTGGGGAGTGAGCAGTTCTTC
>medium-sized|TRBV5-5|TRBD1|TRBJ1-2
CASSLALTGAYGYTF
TGTGCCAGCAGCTTGGCCTTGACAGGGGCCTATGGCTACACCTTC
>NA|TRBV5-1|NA|TRBJ2-3
CASSLRGADTQYF
TGCGCCAGCAGCTTGAGGGGGGCTGATACGCAGTATTTT
>once|TRBV29-1|NA|TRBJ1-4
CSAIRGIDGEKLFF
TGCAGCGCCATTCGGGGTATCGATGGAGAAAAACTGTTTTTT
>NA|TRBV2|TRBD1|TRBJ2-7
CASRGQGAYDEQYF
TGTGCCAGCAGGGGACAGGGGGCGTACGACGAGCAGTACTTC
>NA|TRBV5-1|TRBD1|TRBJ2-3
CASSRTGTFTDTQYF
TGCGCCAGCAGTAGGACAGGGACCTTCACAGATACGCAGTATTTT
>NA|TRBV19|TRBD2|TRBJ2-1
CASKIAGEGKNEQFF
TGTGCCAGTAAAATAGCGGGAGAAGGAAAGAATGAGCAGTTCTTC
>NA|TRBV29-1|TRBD2|TRBJ2-3
CSVERSSGSETDTQYF
TGCAGCGTTGAAAGGTCAAGCGGGAGCGAAACAGATACGCAGTATTTT
>NA|TRBV6-5|NA|TRBJ1-1
CASSPTVNTEAFF
TGTGCCAGCAGTCCCACAGTGAACACTGAAGCTTTCTTT
>once|TRBV2|NA|TRBJ1-5
CASSVKEGGVRNQPQHF
TGTGCCAGCAGTGTTAAGGAGGGAGGTGTGCGCAATCAGCCCCAGCATTTT
>once|TRBV19|NA|TRBJ2-7
CASSPGRRSGAYEQYF
TGTGCCAGTAGTCCCGGAAGGCGTTCGGGAGCCTACGAGCAGTACTTC
>few|TRBV2|TRBD1|TRBJ1-3
CASRDRAGNTIYF
TGTGCCAGCAGGGACAGGGCTGGAAACACCATATATTTT
>NA|TRBV18|NA|TRBJ1-6
CASSDDLKGINNSPLHF
TGTGCCAGCTCTGACGACCTAAAAGGGATAAATAATTCACCCCTCCACTTT
>NA|TRBV9|NA|TRBJ2-5
CASSVAPRREETQYF
TGTGCCAGCAGCGTAGCGCCCCGAAGGGAAGAGACCCAGTACTTC